Following are 14 T cell receptor beta chains from one sample sequenced in a study of cytomegalovirus exposure and HLA in healthy donors. PCR employed 60 Vbeta and 13 Jbeta primers. Here immunoSEQ multiplex PCR was the method, and the copy in TCRdb shows in-frame clones only, minus some. The sample gives approximately 87,000 clones, around 86% of which show up once; approximately 3.9% is in the top ten. The sequenced sample consisted of PBMCs. Source of these receptors: a woman in her seventies in good health and CMV-seropositive.

The chain links TRBV11-2 to TRBJ2-1; 7 positions agree with TRBD2. Germline CDR1 reads SGHAT; CDR2 reads FQNNGV. CDR3 length: 14 amino acids. Germline trimming cut 2 bases from V and 7 bases from J; bases unmatched to any gene: 5. CDR3 DNA: TGTGCCAGCAGCTTAAGGGTTAGCGGGAATGAGCAGTTCTTC. As protein: CASSLRVSGNEQFF.

J is TRBJ1-5 and V is TRBV7-9, with TRBD1 matching 11 bases. This CDR3 contains 16 residues. V lost 5 bases to trimming and J lost 7 bases; unmatched junction nucleotides: 10. From germline, CDR1 is SEHNR and CDR2 FQNEAQ (reference sequence). CDR3 in DNA: TGTGCCAGCAGCGTAGGTGGACAGGGGGCAAGGCAGCCCCAGCATTTT. Protein: CASSVGGQGARQPQHF.

V gene TRBV10-2 combines with J gene TRBJ2-3; TRBD2 aligns across 9 bases. The CDR3 loop spans 14 amino acids. Losses at the gene ends were 4 bases for V and 6 bases for J; bases not matched to a gene: 5. Germline V CDR1 and CDR2: WSHSY, SAAADI. DNA of the CDR3: TGCGCCAGCAGTGCAAGCGGGAGGATCGATACGCAGTATTTT. Amino acids: CASSASGRIDTQYF.

The chain recombines TRBV11-2 with TRBJ1-1; D uncertain. V was cut by 1 base and J by 4 bases, with 7 bases left in between. Looked up from germline, CDR1 is SGHAT and CDR2 is FQNNGV. The CDR3 runs to 13 residues. CDR3 loop: CASSLAGGTEAFF. The CDR3 nucleotides read TGTGCCAGCAGCTTAGCGGGTGGCACTGAAGCTTTCTTT.

This chain uses TRBV7-9 with TRBJ2-2, with 9 bases identical to TRBD1. Germline V gene data show CDR1 as SEHNR and CDR2 as FQNEAQ (reference sequence). The CDR3 totals 15 residues. The V and J ends lost 2 bases and 7 bases, in that order; junction bases with no gene match: 5. CDR3 sequence (DNA): TGTGCCAGCAGCTTAACGGGACAGGGAATCGGGGAGCTGTTTTTT. Encoded protein: CASSLTGQGIGELFF.

DNA of the CDR3: TGTGCCAGCAACCCGGGACTAGGATACACCGGGGAGCTGTTTTTT. Encoded protein: CASNPGLGYTGELFF. The gene calls are TRBV28 and TRBJ2-2, with 8 bases that match TRBD2. J was trimmed by 3 bases and V by 7 bases; bases with no gene match: 7. Germline assignment: CDR1 MDHEN and CDR2 SYDVKM. The CDR3 contains 15 residues.

Note on this clone: Germline and junction disagree at one end, which may indicate a read error. V and J are TRBV15 and TRBJ2-5, with D hard to call. The V gene's germline CDR1 is LNHNV and CDR2 YYDKDF (reference sequence). The CDR3 has 15 residues. The CDR3 DNA reads as TGTGTCACCAGCAGAGGCGACAAGCCGCAAGAGACCCAGTACTTC. Translating it yields CVTSRGDKPQETQYF.

CDR3 sequence reads: CASSSGPSYNEQFF. The CDR3 DNA follows: TGTGCCAGTTCCAGCGGGCCATCCTACAATGAGCAGTTCTTC. This chain connects TRBV28 to TRBJ2-1; maybe TRBD2 (6 bases). Deletions cut 9 bases from V and 1 base from J, with 13 bases between. The CDR3 length is 14 residues. The V gene's germline CDR1 is MDHEN and CDR2 SYDVKM. Based on the CDR3 plus reference TRBV28 and TRBJ2-1, the full variable domain is DVKVTQSSRYLVKRTGEKVFLECVQDMDHENMFWYRQDPGLGLRLIYFSYDVKMKEKGDIPEGYSVSREKKERFSLILESASTNQTSMYLCASSSGPSYNEQFFGPGTRLTVL.

CDR3 bases: TGTGCCAGCTCTGGCAGCGGTGGAAAGTCCTACAATGAGCAGTTCTTC. Translated, it gives CASSGSGGKSYNEQFF. The chain uses TRBV5-4 and TRBJ2-1; tentatively, D is TRBD2 (5 bases). The ends were cut back, 7 bases at V and 1 base at J, with 18 bases in the middle. The germline V gene encodes CDR1 SGHNT and CDR2 YYREEE (reference sequence). The CDR3 extends over 16 amino acids.

V usage is TRBV2 and J usage is TRBJ2-5; D is ambiguous. The J call may not be correct, given that the DNA end is closer to TRBJ2-7. CDR1 SNHLY and CDR2 FYNNEI come from the germline V gene. The length of the CDR3 is 15 residues. CDR3 sequence reads: CASLPETSSSYEQYF. In DNA form, the CDR3 reads TGTGCCAGCCTCCCAGAGACTTCCTCCTCCTACGAGCAGTACTTC.

This clone occurred a few times. V gene TRBV6-4 combines with J gene TRBJ1-2, with TRBD1 matching 9 bases. The V and J ends lost 8 bases and 6 bases, in that order; junction bases with no gene match: 10. The CDR3 extends over 14 amino acids. Germline V gene lookup returns CDR1 MRHNA and CDR2 SNTAGT. CDR3 sequence (DNA): TGTGCCAGCGCCGCAAGGGACAGGGCTAATGGCTACACCTTC. Amino acid sequence: CASAARDRANGYTF.

This CDR3 is CASTPGASGRSSYNEQFF. The CDR3 bases are TGTGCCAGTACCCCAGGGGCTAGCGGGAGGTCGTCCTACAATGAGCAGTTCTTC. The chain has TRBV19 and TRBJ2-1; 11 bases map to TRBD2. Germline V gene data show CDR1 as LNHDA and CDR2 as SQIVND (reference sequence). Trimming took 7 bases from V and 1 from J; bases not matched to a gene: 12. CDR3 length: 18 amino acids.

In the case of this clone: Other DNA sequences within the sample encode an identical CDR3. The chain's CDR3 is CASSSLAVSTDTQYF. The CDR3 region has the DNA TGTGCCAGTAGTTCTCTAGCGGTTAGCACAGATACGCAGTATTTT. The V call is TRBV19, the J call TRBJ2-3, with 7 bases that match TRBD2. Unmatched junction bases numbered 5, after V lost 5 bases and J lost 0 bases. The CDR3 has 15 residues. Germline CDR1 LNHDA, CDR2 SQIVND (reference sequence).

The chain is built from TRBV18 and TRBJ2-7, with D tentatively TRBD1 (6 bases). The CDR3 has 13 amino acids. The germline CDR1 and CDR2 sequences are KGHSH and LQKENI. V shed 4 bases and J shed 2 bases, with 9 bases lying between them. Here the CDR3 DNA reads TGTGCCAGCTCACTAGACAGGACCTACGAGCAGTACTTC. It specifies CASSLDRTYEQYF.